This TCR beta chain was identified during a study of T-cell reconstitution after alpha-beta-depleted transplantation in children. Germline V gene lookup returns CDR1 DFQATT and CDR2 SNEGSKA (reference sequence). V was trimmed by 6 bases and J by 1 base, leaving 12 bases between them. This CDR3 is 14 amino acids long. This clonotype was detected ten times or more. Preparing the TCRbeta library involved the use of unique molecular identifiers. TCRdb processed the PCR reads anew with MiXCR; each CDR3 protein has one entry. The table records 500,000 to 750,000 distinct CDR3 sequences, under 15% of them present only once.

This chain connects TRBV20-1 to TRBJ2-2; maybe TRBD2 (6 bases). The material sequenced was PBMCs, mostly from graft donor cells, taken 360 days after TCRalphabeta/CD19-depleted stem cell transplant. This TCR was sampled from a male patient between 10 and 17 years old who had a stem cell transplant for acute myeloid leukemia, so the T cells may come from the graft donor. As DNA, the CDR3 is TGCAGTGCGAGGGGACTGTGGAACACCGGGGAGCTGTTTTTT. It specifies CSARGLWNTGELFF.